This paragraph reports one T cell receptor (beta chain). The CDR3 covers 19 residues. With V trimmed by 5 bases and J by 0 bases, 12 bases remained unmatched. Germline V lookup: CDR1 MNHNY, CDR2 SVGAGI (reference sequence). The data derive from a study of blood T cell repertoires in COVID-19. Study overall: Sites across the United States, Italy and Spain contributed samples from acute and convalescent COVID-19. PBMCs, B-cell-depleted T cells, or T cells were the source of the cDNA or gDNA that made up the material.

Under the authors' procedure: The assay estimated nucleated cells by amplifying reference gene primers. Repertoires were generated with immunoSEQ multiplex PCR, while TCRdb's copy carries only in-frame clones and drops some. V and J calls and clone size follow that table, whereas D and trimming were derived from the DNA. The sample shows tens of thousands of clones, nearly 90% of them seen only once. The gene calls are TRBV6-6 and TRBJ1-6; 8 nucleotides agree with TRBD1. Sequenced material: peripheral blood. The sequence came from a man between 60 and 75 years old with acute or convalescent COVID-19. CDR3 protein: CASSPTGASASSYNSPLHF. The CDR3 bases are TGTGCCAGCAGTCCGACAGGGGCCAGTGCGAGCTCCTATAATTCACCCCTCCACTTT.